These 23 T cell receptor beta chains were all obtained from the same sample, sequenced in a study of blood T cells in healthy people across ages (dated by TCRdb to about 2015). Library prep was done by 5' RACE. Sequencing took place on an Illumina HiSeq 2500. A second PCR of 7 to 11 cycles was performed with a sample-barcoded 5' primer and a J-beta primer mix. The raw public reads went through TCRdb reprocessing: fastp at Q25, MiXCR clone calling, in-frame beta chains kept. Rows with a matching CDR3 protein are joined into one entry that keeps the most common DNA and genes. The table for this sample lists about 1.6 million distinct CDR3 sequences; roughly 30% of them were counted only once. Clones ranked in the top ten supply around 11% of the sample. The source material was blood. These receptors were taken from a woman in her 30s in good health.

For this clonotype: Relative to the germline gene, one junction end is altered; a read error may explain this. The V call is TRBV18, the J call TRBJ2-1; 9 bases are a match to TRBD2. CDR3 length: 14 amino acids. In germline, CDR1 is KGHSH, CDR2 LQKENI. The CDR3: CASPPLAGLNEQFF. CDR3 nucleotides: TGTGCCAGCCCACCACTAGCGGGCCTCAATGAGCAGTTCTTC.

This sequence joins TRBV28 and TRBJ2-2, with a tentative D call TRBD1 (6 bases). With 5 bases removed from V and 5 bases from J, the gap between germline ends came to 15 bases. Germline V gives CDR1 MDHEN, CDR2 SYDVKM. This CDR3 comprises 15 residues. The CDR3 coding sequence is TGTGCCAGCAGTCCTCCGCGAGGGGGAACCGGGGAGCTGTTTTTT. The encoded protein is CASSPPRGGTGELFF.

This clonotype was seen a handful of times. CDR3 in DNA: TGCAGTGCTCCGTATATCAGTGAGCAGTTCTTC. This codes for CSAPYISEQFF. The gene calls are TRBV20-1 and TRBJ2-1; D not certain. Trimming shortened V by 5 bases and J by 9 bases, and 11 bases separated the two germline ends. The CDR3 loop spans 11 amino acids. Germline CDR1 DFQATT, CDR2 SNEGSKA (reference sequence).

CDR3 region: CASARGSNTDTQYF. CDR3 DNA: TGTGCCAGCGCCCGGGGCTCAAACACAGATACGCAGTATTTT. The chain carries TRBV6-1 and TRBJ2-3; either TRBD1 or TRBD2 may supply D (5 bases each). Germline V gene lookup returns CDR1 MNHNS and CDR2 SASEGT. The ends were cut back, 8 bases at V and 2 bases at J, with 14 bases in the middle. The CDR3 loop spans 14 amino acids.

The chain employs TRBV9 and TRBJ2-3; 14 positions match TRBD2. The CDR3 is 15 amino acids. The ends lost 4 bases at V and 7 bases at J; junction bases unmatched: 5. Per germline, CDR1 SGDLS and CDR2 YYNGEE. CDR3 in amino acids: CASSSRLAGGHTQYF. The CDR3 DNA follows: TGTGCCAGCAGCTCACGACTAGCGGGGGGGCATACGCAGTATTTT.

This clonotype has only a few counts. The J gene is TRBJ2-7, the V gene TRBV6-2 or TRBV6-3; the D is unclear. The CDR3 extends over 16 amino acids. Germline V gives CDR1 MNHEY, CDR2 SVGEGT. V was trimmed by 0 bases and J by 0 bases, leaving 12 bases between them. The CDR3 DNA sequence: TGTGCCAGCAGTTACTCGGGCAGGCGCTTCTCCTACGAGCAGTACTTC. Encoded protein: CASSYSGRRFSYEQYF.

This clonotype was recorded a few times. The chain couples TRBV6-5 to TRBJ2-7; no reliable D call. Trimming stripped 6 bases from V and 6 bases from J, with 9 bases between. Germline CDR1 MNHEY, CDR2 SVGAGI. The CDR3 has 11 amino acids. CDR3 sequence (DNA): TGTGCCAGCAGAGGTCAAGCCGAGCAGTACTTC. Protein sequence: CASRGQAEQYF.

Written as DNA, the CDR3 is TGTGCCACCAGTGATCGGCATAGGGGAAAGTATCAAGAGACCCAGTACTTC. Translating gives CATSDRHRGKYQETQYF. The rearrangement links TRBV24-1 to TRBJ2-5; a weak D match, TRBD1 (5 bases). Deletions cut 3 bases from V and 2 bases from J, with 18 bases between. The CDR3 has 17 residues. Germline assignment: CDR1 KGHDR and CDR2 SFDVKD.

The rearrangement joins TRBV9 to TRBJ2-5, with D hard to call. The CDR3 loop spans 13 amino acids. The germline gives CDR1 SGDLS, CDR2 YYNGEE. V lost 3 bases to trimming and J lost 5 bases, with 11 bases between them. CDR3 DNA: TGTGCCAGCAGCGGAGACCCGCGGGAGACCCAGTACTTC. Protein sequence: CASSGDPRETQYF.

The chain combines TRBV7-2 with TRBJ2-1, with TRBD2 identical over 9 bases. This CDR3 is 18 amino acids long. V lost 5 bases to trimming and J lost 0 bases; unmatched junction nucleotides: 11. Germline loops: CDR1 SGHTA, CDR2 FQGNSA. CDR3 in amino acids: CASSRRADSGSSYNEQFF. In DNA form, the CDR3 reads TGTGCCAGCAGCCGAAGGGCCGATAGCGGGAGCTCCTACAATGAGCAGTTCTTC.

The V and J genes are TRBV11-2 and TRBJ2-7, with 11 bases aligning to TRBD2. Germline-derived CDR1 and CDR2 are SGHAT and FQNNGV. V dropped 5 bases and J dropped 2; count of bases not matched to a gene: 8. This CDR3 has 16 amino acids. The CDR3 DNA is TGTGCCAGCAGCCCCCCGGGACTAGCGGAGGCCTACGAGCAGTACTTC. This codes for CASSPPGLAEAYEQYF.

A word on this clonotype: The junction departs from germline at one end; a sequencing error may be responsible. The genes are TRBV6-2 or TRBV6-3 and TRBJ2-1, with a possible D match to TRBD2 (5 bases). Germline V CDR1 and CDR2: MNHEY, SVGEGT. CDR3 length: 16 residues. This chain's CDR3 is CTSSRGWAEVYNEQFF. DNA for the CDR3: TGTACCAGCAGTAGAGGTTGGGCGGAGGTTTACAATGAGCAGTTCTTC.

The CDR3 region is CASSLGRAGRNEQFF. The CDR3 coding sequence is TGTGCCAGCAGCCTGGGACGGGCCGGTAGGAATGAGCAGTTCTTC. V and J are TRBV7-7 and TRBJ2-1, with D perhaps given as TRBD1 or TRBD2 (5 bases each). Per the germline V gene, CDR1 is SSHAT and CDR2 is FNYEAQ (reference sequence). The V and J ends lost 5 bases and 7 bases respectively, with 18 bases between them. The CDR3 spans 15 residues.

This clonotype appeared a few times. The rearrangement links TRBV2 to TRBJ2-5, with 10 bases aligning to TRBD2. After removal of 2 bases from V and 11 bases from J, the junction contained 5 bases not matched to a gene. The germline gives CDR1 SNHLY, CDR2 FYNNEI. The CDR3 extends over 13 amino acids. The CDR3 sequence: CASSERLAGEQYF. CDR3 in DNA: TGTGCCAGCAGTGAACGACTAGCGGGTGAGCAGTACTTC.

The chain is built from TRBV5-1 and TRBJ2-3; D perhaps matches TRBD2 (6 bases). Per germline, CDR1 SGHRS and CDR2 YFSETQ. V was pared by 4 bases and J by 5 bases, with 14 bases between. This CDR3 is built from 14 residues. The CDR3 region has the DNA TGCGCCAGCAGCCAGGCGGGGACGCGAGATACGCAGTATTTT. Protein product: CASSQAGTRDTQYF.

This chain connects TRBV5-1 to TRBJ1-2, with D possibly matching TRBD1 (6 bases). Germline V gene lookup returns CDR1 SGHRS and CDR2 YFSETQ. The CDR3 runs 15 residues. The V and J ends lost 0 bases and 3 bases respectively, with 12 bases between them. In DNA, the CDR3 is TGCGCCAGCAGCTTGGACCCGAACAGGGACTATGGCTACACCTTC. Translation: CASSLDPNRDYGYTF.

Details on this clonotype: Compared with germline, one end of the junction differs, possibly owing to a read error. This chain joins TRBV5-1 and TRBJ2-3; D possibly corresponds to TRBD1 (9 bases). From germline, CDR1 is SGHRS and CDR2 YFSETQ. CDR3 length equals 15 residues. The CDR3 sequence is CTSSGGQGVTDTQYF. CDR3 sequence (DNA): TGCACCAGCAGCGGGGGACAGGGAGTCACAGATACGCAGTATTTT.

This clonotype was counted between two and nine times. The chain carries TRBV7-2 and TRBJ2-3; D remains ambiguous. Trimming took off 3 bases at V and 6 bases at J, with 7 bases between the two ends. The germline V gene encodes CDR1 SGHTA and CDR2 FQGNSA. The CDR3 contains 12 residues. The DNA for the CDR3 is TGTGCCAGCAGCTTGGGGTTCGATACGCAGTATTTT. It is translated as CASSLGFDTQYF.

This clonotype was picked up a small number of times. The chain uses TRBV6-5 and TRBJ2-3; 7 nucleotides match TRBD1. The CDR3 contains 16 residues. With 4 bases clipped from V and 3 bases from J, the junction kept 10 bases outside the gene matches. Germline-derived CDR1 and CDR2 are MNHEY and SVGAGI. The DNA of the CDR3 is TGTGCCAGCAGTTCCCCGCGACAGGGCAGGACAGATACGCAGTATTTT. This encodes CASSSPRQGRTDTQYF.

The chain combines TRBV20-1 with TRBJ2-2; 9 bases are shared with TRBD1. The V gene end was trimmed by 0 bases and the J gene end by 4 bases; junction bases not matched to a gene: 3. The CDR3 sequence is 15 residues long. CDR1 and CDR2 (germline): DFQATT, SNEGSKA (reference sequence). CDR3 in DNA: TGCAGTGCTAGAGATTTGGACAGGGGCACCGGGGAGCTGTTTTTT. Protein product: CSARDLDRGTGELFF.

This chain joins TRBV9 and TRBJ2-7; D is undetermined. The CDR3 has 13 amino acids. The V end lost 7 bases, the J end lost 0 bases, and 11 bases lay between the germline ends. CDR1 and CDR2 from the germline V gene are SGDLS and YYNGEE. DNA of the CDR3: TGTGCCAGCGGGCCGGCCAACTCCTACGAGCAGTACTTC. It is translated as CASGPANSYEQYF.

This clonotype was seen a handful of times. This chain joins TRBV6-1 and TRBJ1-5; D not resolved. V lost 4 bases and J 7 bases, leaving 14 bases between the germline ends. The length of the CDR3 is 14 residues. The germline V gene has CDR1 MNHNS and CDR2 SASEGT. The CDR3 spells CASSGRVTGQPQHF. DNA of the CDR3: TGTGCCAGCAGTGGAAGGGTAACCGGGCAGCCCCAGCATTTT.

The table lists this clonotype with a few counts. This chain connects TRBV7-3 to TRBJ2-3; D ambiguous. CDR3 size: 17 residues. CDR1 SGHTA and CDR2 FQGTGA come from the germline V gene. Trimming took off 4 bases at V and 0 bases at J, with 17 bases between the two ends. In DNA form, the CDR3 reads TGTGCCAGCAGCTCCACTCAACACCGATCTAGCACAGATACGCAGTATTTT. It translates to CASSSTQHRSSTDTQYF. Filled out from reference TRBV7-3 and TRBJ2-3, the complete variable domain reads GAGVSQTPSNKVTEKGKYVELRCDPISGHTALYWYRQSLGQGPEFLIYFQGTGAADDSGLPNDRFFAVRPEGSVSTLKIQRTERGDSAVYLCASSSTQHRSSTDTQYFGPGTRLTVL.